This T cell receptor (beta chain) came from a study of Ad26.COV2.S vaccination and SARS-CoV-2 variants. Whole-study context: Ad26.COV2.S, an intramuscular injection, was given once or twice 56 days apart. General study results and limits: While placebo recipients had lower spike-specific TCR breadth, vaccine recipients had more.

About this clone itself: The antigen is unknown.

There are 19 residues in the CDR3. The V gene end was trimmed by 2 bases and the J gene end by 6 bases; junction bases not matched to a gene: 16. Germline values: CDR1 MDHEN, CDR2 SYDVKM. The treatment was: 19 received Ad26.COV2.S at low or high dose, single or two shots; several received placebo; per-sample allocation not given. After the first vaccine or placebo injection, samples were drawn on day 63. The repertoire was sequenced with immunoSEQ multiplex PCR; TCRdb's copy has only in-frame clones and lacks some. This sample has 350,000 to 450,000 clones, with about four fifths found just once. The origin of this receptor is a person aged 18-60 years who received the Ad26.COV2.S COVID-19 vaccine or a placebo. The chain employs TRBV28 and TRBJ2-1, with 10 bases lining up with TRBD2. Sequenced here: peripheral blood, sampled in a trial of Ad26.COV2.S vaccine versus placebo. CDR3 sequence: CASSLSTLASGGPSNEQFF. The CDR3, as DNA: TGTGCCAGCAGTTTAAGTACTCTGGCTAGCGGGGGCCCTAGCAATGAGCAGTTCTTC.